A selection of T cell receptor beta chains follows, all from one sample in a study of control samples from healthy donors and cancer patients. Method: immunoSEQ multiplex PCR; TCRdb's copy keeps in-frame clones and lacks some. This sample has around 30,000 clones, with around 93% found just once. Sequencing was done on a sample of PBMCs. The receptors originated from a man between 40 and 49 years old with colorectal cancer. Each CDR3 is given with its conserved first and last residue. Each record gives: D gene, J gene, V gene, clone size, CDR3 DNA, CDR3 protein. The D gene is left open where the match is weak. Clone size is stated in some rows and not others, as once, few, many or a class when expanded.

NA TRBJ1-5 TRBV19 NA TGTGCCAGTAGTATACGGGGAATCAATCAGCCCCAGCATTTT CASSIRGINQPQHF
NA TRBJ2-3 TRBV5-1 NA TGCGCCAGCTCCCGGGACACGAACACAGATACGCAGTATTTT CASSRDTNTDTQYF
NA TRBJ1-6 TRBV5-1 NA TGCGCCAGCAGCCCCCCGGGGGCGCATGTACCCCTCCACTTT CASSPPGAHVPLHF
TRBD2 TRBJ2-3 TRBV5-4 NA TGTGCCAGCAGCTTGGGTGGGACTAGCGGGCTTACAGATACGCAGTATTTT CASSLGGTSGLTDTQYF
NA TRBJ2-1 TRBV27 NA TGTGCCAGCAGTTTACTTGTGGGGACCTACAATGAGCAGTTCTTC CASSLLVGTYNEQFF
TRBD1 TRBJ2-4 TRBV18 NA TGTGCCAGCTCACCCACGACAGGGGGATTCCCGTACTTC CASSPTTGGFPYF
NA TRBJ1-2 TRBV5-4 NA TGTGCCAGCAGCTTGGCAGGGATAGCTGGCTACACCTTC CASSLAGIAGYTF
TRBD1 TRBJ2-7 TRBV19 NA TGTGCCAGTAGTACCAAGCCCGGGACAGGGAACTCCTACGAGCAGTACTTC CASSTKPGTGNSYEQYF
TRBD2 TRBJ2-2 TRBV3-1/TRBV3-2 NA TGTGCCAGCAGCCCGGGACTAGCGGGAGACACCGGGGAGCTGTTTTTT CASSPGLAGDTGELFF
TRBD1 TRBJ1-4 TRBV27 NA TGTGCCAGCAGTTTGGCTCAGGGGGGGTACGAAAAACTGTTTTTT CASSLAQGGYEKLFF
NA TRBJ1-2 TRBV19 NA TGTGCCAGTAGTCCCCAGCGGTCTTACGGCTACACCTTC CASSPQRSYGYTF
NA TRBJ2-3 TRBV30 NA TGTGCCTGGAGTTTGACAGGTTCGGATACGCAGTATTTT CAWSLTGSDTQYF
NA TRBJ2-1 TRBV18 NA TGTGCCAGCTCACCACCCTCAACAGCTTACAATGAGCAGTTCTTC CASSPPSTAYNEQFF
NA TRBJ2-5 TRBV6-6 NA TGTGCCAGCACGACAGGCGCCCAAGAGACCCAGTACTTC CASTTGAQETQYF
NA TRBJ1-3 TRBV13 NA TGTGCCAGCAGTCTGGGAACCAACCGGGATTCAACCGGAAACACCATATATTTT CASSLGTNRDSTGNTIYF
NA TRBJ1-5 TRBV12-3/TRBV12-4 NA TGTGCCAGCAGGACAGAGAATCAGCCCCAGCATTTT CASRTENQPQHF
TRBD1 TRBJ1-1 TRBV5-6 NA TGTGCCAGCAGCTTGGTAGGCAGGGGGTTCACTGAAGCTTTCTTT CASSLVGRGFTEAFF
NA TRBJ1-2 TRBV30 once TGTGCCTGGAGTGTAATCAGGGGTCACACCTTC CAWSVIRGHTF
NA TRBJ1-2 TRBV5-1 NA TGCGCCAGCAGCTTGGAAGGATCTGGCTACACCTTC CASSLEGSGYTF
NA TRBJ2-7 TRBV29-1 NA TGCAGCGTTGTTGTGGGGGGTAACTACGAGCAGTACTTC CSVVVGGNYEQYF
TRBD1 TRBJ2-7 TRBV25-1 NA TGTGCCACCCGGGACAGGGGGACTTACGAGCAGTACTTC CATRDRGTYEQYF
TRBD1 TRBJ1-2 TRBV5-4 few TGTGCCAGCAGCTTGGACGGCAGGGGGAATGGCTACACCTTC CASSLDGRGNGYTF
TRBD1 TRBJ1-1 TRBV7-3 NA TGTGCCAGCAGCTCCCCTAGGACAGGGGCCCTGAACACTGAAGCTTTCTTT CASSSPRTGALNTEAFF
NA TRBJ2-3 TRBV4-1 NA TGCGCCAGCAGCCTACCTTTGGGTGGGGTGTCCACAGATACGCAGTATTTT CASSLPLGGVSTDTQYF
NA TRBJ1-1 TRBV6-1 once TGTGCCAGCAGTGAGCACTCCGCTCTGAGAAACACTGAAGCTTTCTTT CASSEHSALRNTEAFF
NA TRBJ1-1 TRBV6-5 NA TGTGCCAGCAGGTCAACAAGGAACACTGAAGCTTTCTTT CASRSTRNTEAFF
TRBD2 TRBJ2-1 TRBV4-2 once TGTGCCAGCAGTCCCTCGGGGGCTAGCGGGGGGAATGAGCAGTTCTTC CASSPSGASGGNEQFF
TRBD1 TRBJ1-3 TRBV7-2 once TGTGCCAGCGGAAACAGGGGCCGCCCCTCTGGAAACACCATATATTTT CASGNRGRPSGNTIYF
NA TRBJ1-1 TRBV11-3 NA TGTGCCAGCAGCTTAGCTGAATGGGCGAACACTGAAGCTTTCTTT CASSLAEWANTEAFF
NA TRBJ1-2 TRBV27 once TGTGCCAGCAGTTCCCCTTTGCAGGGAGCCTATGGCTACACCTTC CASSSPLQGAYGYTF
NA TRBJ2-2 TRBV4-2 NA TGTGCCAGCAGCCAAGATAAGGGGGGTGTGTATCTTGCCGGGGAGCTGTTTTTT CASSQDKGGVYLAGELFF
TRBD1 TRBJ1-1 TRBV5-5 NA TGTGCCAGCAGCTTATCTAAACAGGGGATGAACACTGAAGCTTTCTTT CASSLSKQGMNTEAFF
NA TRBJ1-1 TRBV6-5 once TGTGCCAGCAGCCAGACAGGGAACACTGAAGCTTTCTTT CASSQTGNTEAFF
NA TRBJ1-1 TRBV29-1 NA TGCAGCGTTGCGTGGGGAAATGAGTTCACGAACACTGAAGCTTTCTTT CSVAWGNEFTNTEAFF
TRBD1 TRBJ1-2 TRBV2 NA TGTGCCAGCAGTGGGGGACAGTATACTTATGGCTACACCTTC CASSGGQYTYGYTF
NA TRBJ1-2 TRBV6-6 NA TGTGCCAGCAGCCGGGATGGGGCAGCCAACTATGGCTACACCTTC CASSRDGAANYGYTF
TRBD1 TRBJ2-3 TRBV6-1 NA TGTGCCAGCAGTGAGGGGACACAGGGGATTAGCACAGATACGCAGTATTTT CASSEGTQGISTDTQYF
NA TRBJ2-3 TRBV5-1 NA TGCGCCAGCAGCAAGGGACATCAAAACTTACCCACAGATACGCAGTATTTT CASSKGHQNLPTDTQYF
TRBD1 TRBJ1-1 TRBV7-2 NA TGTGCCAGCAGCTGGGGACAGCCGAACACTGAAGCTTTCTTT CASSWGQPNTEAFF
NA TRBJ2-3 TRBV7-3 NA TGTGCCAGCAGCTTAGGCTACCTCACAGATACGCAGTATTTT CASSLGYLTDTQYF
TRBD2 TRBJ2-1 TRBV7-9 NA TGTGCCAGCTCCGGGACTAGCGACTACAATGAGCAGTTCTTC CASSGTSDYNEQFF
NA TRBJ1-6 TRBV6-5 NA TGTGCCAGCAATACAGACACGGGACACATTCAACCCCTCCACTTT CASNTDTGHIQPLHF
TRBD1 TRBJ2-7 TRBV4-1 NA TGCGCCAGCAGCTTTGACAGGGACTACGAGCAGTACTTC CASSFDRDYEQYF